Reported below is one T cell receptor (beta chain). This sample is part of a study of blood T cell repertoires in COVID-19. Study context: Samples came from the United States, Italy and Spain, spanning acute and convalescent COVID-19. The cDNA or gDNA used as material had been derived from T cells, B-cell-depleted T cells, or PBMCs.

Per the original methods: Reference gene primer amplification yielded estimated nucleated cell counts. Data came from immunoSEQ multiplex PCR; TCRdb stores just in-frame clones and leaves some out. V and J calls plus clone size are reproduced from that table; the DNA served to infer D and trimming. Among about 110,000 clones listed, 82% were seen once. Germline V gene data show CDR1 as SGHRS and CDR2 as YFSETQ. The CDR3 sequence is 16 residues long. The V gene end was trimmed by 0 bases and the J gene end by 3 bases; junction bases not matched to a gene: 3. This receptor was taken from a woman aged 60 to 75 with acute or convalescent COVID-19. Source material: peripheral blood. The chain recombines TRBV5-1 with TRBJ2-1, with 10 bases identical to TRBD2. The CDR3 is CASSLEPSGGYNEQFF. CDR3 nucleotides: TGCGCCAGCAGCTTGGAGCCTAGCGGGGGCTACAATGAGCAGTTCTTC.